The sequence of this T cell receptor (beta chain) was determined in a study of beta chain features in type 1 diabetes. Findings and limits, study-wide: Across all four CD4+ subsets, people with type 1 diabetes showed modestly shorter TCRB CDR3s.

This clone was seen a handful of times. What it binds is not known. The authors took one heparinised blood draw, averaging roughly 120 mL, from each donor. Germline CDR1 and CDR2: LGHNA and YNFKEQ. The CDR3 loop spans 19 amino acids. J lost 3 bases, V lost 0 bases, and 13 bases had no gene match. The entirety of the isolated RNA underwent reverse transcription, so expressed TCRB transcripts were sequenced. There were about 3.6 million reads on average in the naive, central memory and regulatory T cell samples. TCRdb keeps only in-frame clones here, not all; method: immunoSEQ multiplex PCR. This repertoire shows 500,000 to 800,000 clones, 9.5% to 15% found once; its top ten account for over 0.1%.

This sequence originates from a man in his thirties or forties with type 1 diabetes. Sequencing was carried out using naive CD4+ T cells from blood. The chain couples TRBV4-2 to TRBJ1-3; 8 nucleotides match TRBD1. CDR3: CASSQDLGVAGTGGNTIYF. The CDR3 nucleotides are TGTGCCAGCAGCCAAGATTTGGGAGTAGCAGGGACAGGTGGAAACACCATATATTTT.